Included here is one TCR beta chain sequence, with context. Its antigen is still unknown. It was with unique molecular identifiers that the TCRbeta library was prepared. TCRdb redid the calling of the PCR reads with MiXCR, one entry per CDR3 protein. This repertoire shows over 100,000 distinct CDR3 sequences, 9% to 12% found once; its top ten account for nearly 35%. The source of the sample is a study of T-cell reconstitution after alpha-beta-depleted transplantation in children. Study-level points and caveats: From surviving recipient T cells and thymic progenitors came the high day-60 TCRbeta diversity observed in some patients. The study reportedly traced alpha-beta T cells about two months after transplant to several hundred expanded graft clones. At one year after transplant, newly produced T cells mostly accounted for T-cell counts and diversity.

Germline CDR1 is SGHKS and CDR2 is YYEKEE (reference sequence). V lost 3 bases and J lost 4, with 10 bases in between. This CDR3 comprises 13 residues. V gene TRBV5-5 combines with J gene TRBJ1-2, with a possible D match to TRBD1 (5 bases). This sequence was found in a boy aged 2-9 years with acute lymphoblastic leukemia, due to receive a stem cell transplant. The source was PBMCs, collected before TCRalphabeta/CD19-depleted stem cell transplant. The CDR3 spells CASSSGVIYGYTF. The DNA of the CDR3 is TGTGCCAGCAGCTCGGGGGTAATCTATGGCTACACCTTC. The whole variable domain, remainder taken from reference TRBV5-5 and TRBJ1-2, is DAGVTQSPTHLIKTRGQQVTLRCSPISGHKSVSWYQQVLGQGPQFIFQYYEKEERGRGNFPDRFSARQFPNYSSELNVNALLLGDSALYLCASSSGVIYGYTFGSGTRLTVV.